This record looks at one T cell receptor beta chain sequence and its context. No antigen is known for it. V was shortened by 4 bases and J by 4 bases, with 21 bases between the two germline ends. This CDR3 spans 17 amino acids. Germline-derived CDR1 and CDR2 are SGHNT and YENEEA. The sample belongs to a study of cytomegalovirus exposure and HLA in healthy donors. This PCR relied on a set of 60 Vbeta primers and 13 Jbeta primers. Sequencing used immunoSEQ multiplex PCR; TCRdb keeps in-frame clones, though not all of them. The sample contains more than 150,000 clones, 82% of which appear only once. Study-wide findings and caveats: Accurate prediction of HLA-A and HLA-B alleles (for most subjects) was reportedly achieved from TCR beta sequences. Later analysis identified a missense DCLRE1C variant that was linked to TCR beta V- and J-gene trimming. Indistinguishable V segments such as TRBV6-2 and TRBV6-3 were excluded. Productive status was seen about 87% or about 30% of the time for most TCR beta V segments in an earlier analysis.

The sequence was obtained from a man aged 40-49 years in good health and CMV-seronegative. The chain carries TRBV11-3 and TRBJ2-3; a weak D match, TRBD2 (5 bases). Sequencing was carried out using PBMCs. CDR3 nucleotide sequence: TGTGCCAGCAGCTGGTCTGGAGTGTCGGGAAAGCCAGATACGCAGTATTTT. Encoded protein: CASSWSGVSGKPDTQYF.